The TCR beta chain under discussion was sequenced for a study of T cell changes during pregnancy in multiple sclerosis. The protocol was immunoSEQ multiplex PCR, while the TCRdb copy is restricted to in-frame clones and leaves out a portion. The data show 25,000 to 35,000 clones, 90% seen once. In germline, CDR1 is SQVTM, CDR2 ANQGSEA. V was clipped by 5 bases and J by 5 bases, with 10 bases between them. The CDR3 loop spans 11 amino acids. The chain recombines TRBV29-1 with TRBJ2-7; possibly TRBD1 for D (6 bases). The source was CD8+ T cells from peripheral blood mononuclear cells, collected in the second trimester of pregnancy. The clonotype originates from a female donor with multiple sclerosis, enrolled in a pregnancy study. CDR3: CSVPQGNEQYF. The DNA of the CDR3 is TGCAGCGTTCCCCAGGGGAACGAGCAGTACTTC.